The 18 T cell receptor beta chains below come from one sample, sequenced in a study of cytomegalovirus exposure and HLA in healthy donors. The PCR used 60 Vbeta and 13 Jbeta primers. Method: immunoSEQ multiplex PCR; TCRdb's copy keeps in-frame clones and lacks some. The sample lists over 150,000 clones, over 70% occurring once. Input material: PBMCs. The receptors were sampled from an older woman in good health and CMV-seropositive.

The rearrangement uses TRBV30 and TRBJ1-6; 10 positions agree with TRBD1. J was trimmed by 8 bases and V by 1 base; bases with no gene match: 2. The CDR3 runs 14 residues. Germline CDR1 and CDR2: GTSNPN and SVGIG (reference sequence). CDR3 in amino acids: CAWSGGTGDSPLHF. The DNA for the CDR3 is TGTGCCTGGAGTGGGGGGACAGGGGATTCACCCCTCCACTTT.

The chain links TRBV4-2 to TRBJ2-3; 10 bases are shared with TRBD2. The CDR3 consists of 18 residues. Germline loops: CDR1 LGHNA, CDR2 YNFKEQ. V shed 0 bases, J shed 2 bases, and the junction held 8 bases outside the gene matches. For the CDR3, the DNA is TGTGCCAGCAGCCAAGACCAGGGAGCGGGAGGGCTCACAGATACGCAGTATTTT. It codes for CASSQDQGAGGLTDTQYF.

This sequence joins TRBV5-1 and TRBJ1-2; D is unclear. Germline V CDR1 and CDR2: SGHRS, YFSETQ. This CDR3 spans 13 amino acids. The germline V and J ends were trimmed by 4 bases and 5 bases, with 12 bases remaining between them. CDR3 DNA: TGCGCCAGCAGCCTAGGACTCGGTTATGGCTACACCTTC. As protein: CASSLGLGYGYTF.

The count of this clone is one. The rearrangement links TRBV28 to TRBJ2-2; possibly TRBD2 for D (6 bases). CDR3 length: 20 amino acids. CDR1 is MDHEN and CDR2 is SYDVKM in the germline V gene. V lost 6 bases and J lost 0, with 26 bases in between. The CDR3 nucleotides are TGTGCCAGCAGCTCAGTTGGTTCCTGGGGGGTCGGCGCGAACACCGGGGAGCTGTTTTTT. This sequence encodes CASSSVGSWGVGANTGELFF.

This clone was counted only a few times. The CDR3 DNA reads as TGTGCCAGCAGCTTGGGTAGCGGGAGCAAAGAGACCCAGTACTTC. Amino acids: CASSLGSGSKETQYF. This rearrangement joins TRBV11-3 to TRBJ2-5; 9 bases are a match to TRBD2. The germline gives CDR1 SGHNT, CDR2 YENEEA. The junction had 5 bases not matched to a gene; V was cut back by 3 bases and J by 3 bases. The CDR3 covers 15 residues.

Turning to this clone: At one boundary the junction diverges from the germline segment, which might be a read error. The chain recombines TRBV11-1 with TRBJ2-5; possible D gene TRBD2, 6 bases. The CDR3 loop spans 13 amino acids. CDR1 is SGHAT, CDR2 FQDESV, per germline (reference sequence). The CDR3 loop is CASSHKWAGTYDF. The CDR3 region has the DNA TGTGCCAGCAGCCATAAGTGGGCCGGGACTTACGACTTC.

The chain links TRBV4-1 to TRBJ2-1; TRBD2 matches 12 bases. The V gene's germline CDR1 is MGHRA and CDR2 YSYEKL. The junction had 7 bases not matched to a gene; V was cut back by 1 base and J by 12 bases. The CDR3 covers 15 residues. The DNA of the CDR3 is TGCGCCAGCAGCCAAGGACTAGCGGGAGAACATGGGCAGTTCTTC. Protein sequence: CASSQGLAGEHGQFF.

The chain combines TRBV19 with TRBJ1-5, with TRBD1 matching over 7 bases. Germline V CDR1 and CDR2: LNHDA, SQIVND (reference sequence). Trimming cost V 3 bases and J 8 bases; bases outside gene matches: 13. This CDR3 spans 16 amino acids. Written as DNA, the CDR3 is TGTGCCAGTAGTATCCAATCCCGACAGGGCCGGGAGCCCCAGCATTTT. This gives the protein CASSIQSRQGREPQHF.

The V and J genes are TRBV4-1 and TRBJ1-6; D is perhaps TRBD1 (5 bases). The CDR3 is 17 amino acids. Trimming shortened V by 0 bases and J by 3 bases, and 12 bases separated the two germline ends. Per the germline V gene, CDR1 is MGHRA and CDR2 is YSYEKL. CDR3 amino acids: CASSQDRGGYYNSPLHF. DNA for the CDR3: TGCGCCAGCAGCCAAGATCGGGGGGGTTACTATAATTCACCCCTCCACTTT.

This chain links TRBV6-1 with TRBJ2-1; 9 bases map to TRBD1. Trimming took 4 bases from V and 6 from J; bases not matched to a gene: 10. There are 16 residues in the CDR3. CDR1 is MNHNS and CDR2 is SASEGT in the germline V gene. The CDR3 sequence is CASSAPPGQGRNEQFF. CDR3 in DNA: TGTGCCAGCAGTGCCCCCCCGGGACAGGGTCGCAATGAGCAGTTCTTC.

With regard to this clone: Relative to the germline gene, one junction end is altered; a read error may explain this. The chain links TRBV2 to TRBJ2-6; the D gene is possibly TRBD1 (5 bases). This CDR3 is built from 14 residues. Germline V gene sequence: CDR1 SNHLY, CDR2 FYNNEI. The CDR3 here is CASSMTHGANGLTF. The CDR3 DNA reads as TGTGCCAGCAGTATGACACATGGGGCCAACGGCCTGACTTTC. The variable domain in full, completed from reference TRBV2 and TRBJ2-6, reads EPEVTQTPSHQVTQMGQEVILRCVPISNHLYFYWYRQILGQKVEFLVSFYNNEISEKSEIFDDQFSVERPDGSNFTLKIRSTKLEDSAMYFCASSMTHGANGLTFGAGSRLTVL.

This clone was detected only once. At one of its ends the junction is not consistent with the germline gene, which may arise from a read error. The chain recombines TRBV4-1 with TRBJ1-3; 9 positions agree with TRBD1. Germline V gene data show CDR1 as MGHRA and CDR2 as YSYEKL. The CDR3 is made up of 15 amino acids. CDR3 loop: CASSPQGQGGNTIYF. CDR3 DNA sequence: TGTGCCAGCAGCCCTCAGGGACAGGGAGGAAACACCATATATTTT.

This clone has more than one count but fewer than ten. The CDR3 protein is CSVGTSGSTDTQYF. The CDR3 DNA follows: TGCAGCGTGGGGACTAGCGGGTCCACAGATACGCAGTATTTT. The chain recombines TRBV29-1 with TRBJ2-3, with 12 bases fitting TRBD2. CDR1 SQVTM and CDR2 ANQGSEA come from the germline V gene. With V trimmed by 6 bases and J by 2 bases, 3 bases remained unmatched. The CDR3 is 14 amino acids.

The rearrangement uses TRBV5-6 and TRBJ2-7, with D perhaps TRBD2 (6 bases). Germline V CDR1 and CDR2: SGHDT, YYEEEE. V lost 1 base, J lost 6 bases, and 11 bases lay in between. The CDR3 covers 13 residues. CDR3 protein: CASSLKTGVEQYF. The DNA of the CDR3 is TGTGCCAGCAGCTTGAAAACGGGAGTCGAGCAGTACTTC.

This clone was found once. This sequence joins TRBV30 and TRBJ1-4; D gene unclear. Germline assignment: CDR1 GTSNPN and CDR2 SVGIG (reference sequence). V was pared by 8 bases and J by 3 bases, with 13 bases between. This CDR3 spans 13 amino acids. CDR3 DNA sequence: TGTGCCCTGGGGTGGGAGGCTAATGAAAAACTGTTTTTT. Its translation: CALGWEANEKLFF.

This chain connects TRBV27 to TRBJ2-7; 10 bases fit TRBD2. CDR3 size: 14 residues. The germline V gene encodes CDR1 MNHEY and CDR2 SMNVEV (reference sequence). The junction had 7 bases not matched to a gene; V was cut back by 7 bases and J by 4 bases. CDR3 bases: TGTGCCAGCAATCCTAGCGGGAGTGGTTACGAGCAGTACTTC. Protein sequence: CASNPSGSGYEQYF.

V and J are TRBV9 and TRBJ1-1, with 9 bases that match TRBD1. Germline CDR1 and CDR2: SGDLS and YYNGEE. CDR3 length: 15 residues. Germline trimming cut 4 bases from V and 3 bases from J; bases unmatched to any gene: 7. CDR3 sequence (DNA): TGTGCCAGCAGCCGGCGGACAGGGGAGGACACTGAAGCTTTCTTT. It specifies CASSRRTGEDTEAFF.

The chain recombines TRBV28 with TRBJ1-5, with D maybe TRBD1 (6 bases). Germline V gene data show CDR1 as MDHEN and CDR2 as SYDVKM. This CDR3 has 14 residues. The V gene lost 2 bases and the J gene lost 2 bases, with 7 bases spanning the gap. CDR3 DNA: TGTGCCAGCAGTTTAGGGGGCCGCAATCAGCCCCAGCATTTT. It is translated as CASSLGGRNQPQHF.